The 17 T cell receptor beta chains presented below share a single source sample, sequenced in a study of identical twins. A single record per CDR3 protein comes from TCRdb applying MiXCR to the 5' RACE reads. The sample holds hundreds of thousands of distinct CDR3 sequences, about 7.6% seen once. These data were also filed under a second study, of yellow fever vaccine responses in identical twins.

The specimen was PBMCs. The receptors were gathered from a woman under 30 in good health.

The table lists this clonotype with a few counts. This chain joins TRBV20-1 and TRBJ2-1, with 7 bases aligning to TRBD2. CDR1 is DFQATT, CDR2 SNEGSKA, per germline (reference sequence). The V and J ends lost 5 bases and 7 bases, in that order; junction bases with no gene match: 5. The CDR3 is 12 residues long. The CDR3 coding sequence is TGCAGTGCTCGCCCCGGGGGGAATGAGCAGTTCTTC. This translates into CSARPGGNEQFF.

The chain carries TRBV7-9 and TRBJ2-5, with D possibly being TRBD1 (6 bases). Between the trimmed V and J ends, which lost 3 bases and 2 bases, there was a span of 13 bases. The CDR3 is made up of 15 amino acids. Looked up from germline, CDR1 is SEHNR and CDR2 is FQNEAQ (reference sequence). The CDR3 DNA is TGTGCCAGCAGCTTTTTTGGCGGACAGCAAGAGACCCAGTACTTC. The encoded protein is CASSFFGGQQETQYF. Variable domain in full (rest from reference TRBV7-9 and TRBJ2-5): DTGVSQNPRHKITKRGQNVTFRCDPISEHNRLYWYRQTLGQGPEFLTYFQNEAQLEKSRLLSDRFSAERPKGSFSTLEIQRTEQGDSAMYLCASSFFGGQQETQYFGPGTRLLVL.

The chain couples TRBV10-2 to TRBJ1-5; a possible D gene is TRBD1 (6 bases). Germline CDR1 and CDR2: WSHSY and SAAADI. CDR3 size: 16 residues. The germline V and J ends were trimmed by 6 bases and 3 bases, with 18 bases remaining between them. CDR3 region: CASRHTSQGNNQPQHF. The CDR3 nucleotides read TGCGCCAGCAGGCATACCTCTCAGGGGAACAATCAGCCCCAGCATTTT.

The chain carries TRBV28 and TRBJ2-6; D may correspond to TRBD1 or TRBD2 (5 bases each). CDR1 is MDHEN, CDR2 SYDVKM, per germline. The CDR3 is 18 residues long. The V end was cut by 5 bases, the J end by 0 bases, with 17 bases between. The CDR3 DNA sequence: TGTGCCAGCAGTCCGTGGGACGGAGGAAACTCTGGGGCCAACGTCCTGACTTTC. Its protein product is CASSPWDGGNSGANVLTF.

Only a few counts were recorded for this clonotype. The chain employs TRBV7-9 and TRBJ2-2; TRBD2 agrees at 7 bases. Germline CDR1 SEHNR, CDR2 FQNEAQ (reference sequence). The V gene end was trimmed by 5 bases and the J gene end by 5 bases; junction bases not matched to a gene: 8. CDR3 size: 15 residues. The CDR3: CASSPRAGVTGELFF. Written as DNA, the CDR3 is TGTGCCAGCAGCCCTCGCGCGGGAGTTACCGGGGAGCTGTTTTTT.

This clonotype has ten or more counts. This sequence joins TRBV29-1 and TRBJ2-7; TRBD1 matches at 7 bases. Germline V gene lookup returns CDR1 SQVTM and CDR2 ANQGSEA. This CDR3 has 12 amino acids. CDR3 coding DNA: TGCAGGAGAGGGGACAGACACTACGAGCAGTACTTC. Translating gives CRRGDRHYEQYF.

V gene TRBV2 combines with J gene TRBJ1-4, with a weak D call TRBD1 (5 bases). The V gene lost 2 bases and the J gene lost 3 bases, with 7 bases spanning the gap. This CDR3 has 14 residues. Germline V CDR1 and CDR2: SNHLY, FYNNEI. CDR3 coding DNA: TGTGCCAGCAGTGAACAGGGTCCTAATGAAAAACTGTTTTTT. Translated: CASSEQGPNEKLFF.

CDR3 protein: CSAGKNREPYEQYF. The CDR3 coding sequence is TGCAGTGCTGGGAAAAACAGGGAGCCCTACGAGCAGTACTTC. The J gene is TRBJ2-7, the V gene TRBV20-1; maybe TRBD1 (6 bases). CDR1 DFQATT and CDR2 SNEGSKA come from the germline V gene (reference sequence). Deletions cut 5 bases from V and 2 bases from J, with 16 bases between. This CDR3 region has 14 residues.

This clonotype was seen a few times. The J gene is TRBJ1-6, the V gene TRBV20-1, with 8 bases aligning to TRBD1. This CDR3 comprises 16 residues. Germline assignment: CDR1 DFQATT and CDR2 SNEGSKA (reference sequence). V was clipped by 1 base and J by 5 bases; unmatched bases: 7. In DNA, the CDR3 is TGCAGTGCTAGAGCTGGGACAGGACGGGATAATTCACCCCTCCACTTT. Translating it yields CSARAGTGRDNSPLHF.

Ten or more counts support this clonotype. This chain joins TRBV12-3 or TRBV12-4 and TRBJ2-1; 11 bases are a match to TRBD2. Trimming cost V 7 bases and J 5 bases; bases outside gene matches: 7. The CDR3 has 15 amino acids. CDR3 protein: CASIPGTSGHNEQFF. CDR3 sequence (DNA): TGTGCCAGCATCCCCGGGACTAGCGGCCACAATGAGCAGTTCTTC.

The chain combines TRBV7-3 with TRBJ2-4, with D possibly TRBD1 on 5 matching bases. CDR1 SGHTA and CDR2 FQGTGA come from the germline V gene. The CDR3 consists of 18 residues. Trimming took off 1 base at V and 0 bases at J, with 16 bases between the two ends. DNA of the CDR3: TGTGCCAGCAGCTTAAGACACCGACAGTGCCTAGCCAAAAACATTCAGTACTTC. Protein: CASSLRHRQCLAKNIQYF.

The V gene is TRBV7-9, the J gene TRBJ2-4; the match to TRBD1 covers 9 bases. Germline V lookup: CDR1 SEHNR, CDR2 FQNEAQ (reference sequence). With V trimmed by 4 bases and J by 1 base, 17 bases remained unmatched. CDR3 length: 20 residues. As DNA, the CDR3 is TGTGCCAGCAGCTCGACACGGGGACAGGGTTGGAGTGAGGCCAAAAACATTCAGTACTTC. Amino acids: CASSSTRGQGWSEAKNIQYF. Full variable domain (rest looked up from reference TRBV7-9 and TRBJ2-4): DTGVSQNPRHKITKRGQNVTFRCDPISEHNRLYWYRQTLGQGPEFLTYFQNEAQLEKSRLLSDRFSAERPKGSFSTLEIQRTEQGDSAMYLCASSSTRGQGWSEAKNIQYFGAGTRLSVL.

CDR3 sequence: CASSLLGTHSYEQYF. In nucleotides, the CDR3 is TGCGCCAGCAGCCTCCTAGGGACACACTCCTACGAGCAGTACTTC. The chain couples TRBV5-1 to TRBJ2-7, with a possible D match to TRBD1 (6 bases). CDR3 size: 15 residues. Germline CDR1 reads SGHRS; CDR2 reads YFSETQ. V lost 4 bases and J 0 bases, leaving 14 bases between the germline ends.

This clonotype has just a few counts. The chain combines TRBV5-1 with TRBJ2-1; possible D gene TRBD2, 5 bases. The CDR3 is 13 residues long. Trimming stripped 5 bases from V and 5 bases from J, with 11 bases between. CDR1 is SGHRS, CDR2 YFSETQ, per germline. The CDR3 nucleotides read TGCGCCAGCAGACCGGCGGGCAACAATGAGCAGTTCTTC. The encoded protein is CASRPAGNNEQFF.

This clonotype came up a few times. The chain is built from TRBV6-5 and TRBJ1-1; the D gene is possibly TRBD1 (6 bases). The CDR3 covers 12 residues. Trimming removed 2 bases at V and 7 bases at J, with 8 bases between. Germline V gene data show CDR1 as MNHEY and CDR2 as SVGAGI. CDR3 sequence (DNA): TGTGCCAGCAGTTACGGGGACAATGAAGCTTTCTTT. It is translated as CASSYGDNEAFF.

The rearrangement joins TRBV5-6 to TRBJ2-2, with unresolved D. The V gene's germline CDR1 is SGHDT and CDR2 YYEEEE. The CDR3 sequence is 14 residues long. Trimming removed 4 bases at V and 7 bases at J, with 14 bases between. CDR3 sequence: CASSPEPLGGELFF. The DNA of the CDR3 is TGTGCCAGCAGCCCCGAGCCCCTAGGCGGGGAGCTGTTTTTT.

This clonotype showed up just a few times. The V gene is TRBV7-9, the J gene TRBJ2-1, with 8 bases fitting TRBD1. Germline loops: CDR1 SEHNR, CDR2 FQNEAQ (reference sequence). CDR3 length: 17 amino acids. V lost 1 base, J lost 8 bases, and 13 bases stayed unmatched. CDR3 region: CASSLGYLTGQGDEQFF. The CDR3 region has the DNA TGTGCCAGCAGCTTAGGGTACTTGACCGGACAGGGTGATGAGCAGTTCTTC. Full variable domain (remainder filled in from reference TRBV7-9 and TRBJ2-1): DTGVSQNPRHKITKRGQNVTFRCDPISEHNRLYWYRQTLGQGPEFLTYFQNEAQLEKSRLLSDRFSAERPKGSFSTLEIQRTEQGDSAMYLCASSLGYLTGQGDEQFFGPGTRLTVL.